Below, 5 T cell receptor beta chains from the same sample are listed, as sequenced in a study of T-cell reconstitution after alpha-beta-depleted transplantation in children. The TCRbeta library was prepared with unique molecular identifiers. One entry per CDR3 protein results from TCRdb running MiXCR on the PCR reads. The sample contains 750,000 to 950,000 distinct CDR3 sequences, approximately 15% of which appear only once. The sample consisted of PBMCs, mostly from graft donor cells, taken 360 days after TCRalphabeta/CD19-depleted stem cell transplant. The receptors were sampled from a male patient younger than 18 who had a stem cell transplant for acute lymphoblastic leukemia, so the T cells may come from the graft donor.

This clonotype appeared many times. V gene TRBV27 combines with J gene TRBJ1-1; 9 nucleotides align to TRBD1. Germline V gene data show CDR1 as MNHEY and CDR2 as SMNVEV (reference sequence). The V gene end was trimmed by 4 bases and the J gene end by 1 base; junction bases not matched to a gene: 7. This CDR3 has 16 amino acids. In DNA form, the CDR3 reads TGTGCCAGCAGTTCCCGGAGACAGGGGGGGAACACTGAAGCTTTCTTT. Residues: CASSSRRQGGNTEAFF.

This clonotype has ten or more counts. The chain joins TRBV5-1 to TRBJ2-1, with D possibly matching TRBD2 (5 bases). Trimming shortened V by 0 bases and J by 5 bases, and 15 bases separated the two germline ends. The CDR3 sequence is 16 residues long. The germline V gene has CDR1 SGHRS and CDR2 YFSETQ. CDR3 DNA: TGCGCCAGCAGCTTGGTATCGTGGGAGTCCAACAATGAGCAGTTCTTC. It specifies CASSLVSWESNNEQFF.

J is TRBJ1-2 and V is TRBV4-2, with D unresolved. With 5 bases removed from V and 4 bases from J, the gap between germline ends came to 11 bases. The CDR3 covers 13 residues. The V gene's germline CDR1 is LGHNA and CDR2 YNFKEQ. CDR3 DNA sequence: TGTGCCAGCAGCTCTGGGTGGGGCTATGGCTACACCTTC. Encoded protein: CASSSGWGYGYTF.

This clonotype was seen a few times. The rearrangement joins TRBV5-1 to TRBJ2-2, with 7 nucleotides matching TRBD1. The ends lost 3 bases at V and 6 bases at J; junction bases unmatched: 5. The CDR3 has 14 residues. Germline V lookup: CDR1 SGHRS, CDR2 YFSETQ. CDR3 sequence (DNA): TGCGCCAGCAGCTGGACAGGTCGGGCCGGGGAGCTGTTTTTT. Residues: CASSWTGRAGELFF.

This clonotype was counted at least ten times. V is TRBV12-3 or TRBV12-4 and J is TRBJ2-7; D might be TRBD2 (5 bases). Trimming left V 4 bases short and J 1 base short, with 11 bases between. The CDR3 is made up of 14 amino acids. In DNA, the CDR3 is TGTGCCAGCAGTTCGAAGCGGAGATCCTACGAGCAGTACTTC. Amino acids: CASSSKRRSYEQYF.